The 25 T cell receptor beta chains below all came from one sample that was sequenced in a study of spatial heterogeneity in lung cancer. Time point here: sample taken at primary tumor resection. No cell sorting; template was whole RNA from tumor, lung tissue or PBMC. One entry per CDR3 protein, called by TCRdb with MiXCR from the 5' RACE reads. This table has about 5,400 distinct CDR3 sequences, approximately 33% appearing once. The sequences come from PBMCs, collected at surgery. Receptor source: a female donor with early-stage non-small cell lung cancer.

This clonotype was observed a handful of times. A library made for alpha chains picked up this beta chain off target, so its size means little. The chain carries TRBV5-4 and TRBJ2-5; 8 positions match TRBD2. The germline gives CDR1 SGHNT, CDR2 YYREEE (reference sequence). This CDR3 is built from 16 residues. V lost 4 bases and J lost 5; bases outside the gene matches: 13. The CDR3 region is CASSQRSGGGRETQYF. Here the CDR3 DNA reads TGTGCCAGCAGCCAAAGAAGCGGGGGTGGTAGGGAGACCCAGTACTTC.

As to this clonotype: This beta chain is off target for a library built for alpha chains, so its abundance means little. This rearrangement joins TRBV29-1 to TRBJ2-7; 7 bases agree with TRBD1. CDR1 is SQVTM, CDR2 ANQGSEA, per germline. The CDR3 consists of 13 residues. Trimming took 3 bases from V and 1 from J; bases not matched to a gene: 3. In DNA, the CDR3 is TGCAGCGTTGAGGGACAGAGTTCCTACGAGCAGTACTTC. It encodes CSVEGQSSYEQYF.

As for this clonotype: For a library built for alpha chains, this beta chain is a stray read; little rests on its size. The rearrangement uses TRBV30 and TRBJ2-1; 12 bases are shared with TRBD2. This CDR3 spans 19 amino acids. Germline V lookup: CDR1 GTSNPN, CDR2 SVGIG (reference sequence). The V segment lost 2 bases and the J segment 4 bases; nucleotides outside the gene matches: 15. CDR3 DNA: TGTGCCTGGAGTCGCAAGACTAGCGGGGGCCGATTCTCGTACAATGAGCAGTTCTTC. This translates into CAWSRKTSGGRFSYNEQFF.

Comment on this clonotype: Within a library made for alpha chains, this beta chain is off target, and its count is uninformative. The chain couples TRBV28 to TRBJ2-7; D ambiguous. The V end was cut by 6 bases, the J end by 2 bases, with 17 bases between. This CDR3 is 15 amino acids long. CDR1 MDHEN and CDR2 SYDVKM come from the germline V gene. CDR3 sequence reads: CASSESSGPPYEQYF. CDR3 bases: TGTGCCAGCAGCGAAAGCTCCGGTCCTCCCTACGAGCAGTACTTC.

Comment on this clonotype: This beta chain appears as a stray read in a library generated for alpha chains; its size is not informative. The chain links TRBV5-1 to TRBJ2-7; D is perhaps TRBD1 (6 bases). Trimming pared 6 bases from V and 2 bases from J, leaving 12 bases between. This CDR3 spans 13 amino acids. The germline V gene has CDR1 SGHRS and CDR2 YFSETQ. The CDR3 is CASKQQGTYEQYF. Here the CDR3 DNA reads TGCGCCAGCAAACAACAGGGAACCTACGAGCAGTACTTC. The full variable domain, in which reference TRBV5-1 and TRBJ2-7 provide the parts outside the CDR3, is KAGVTQTPRYLIKTRGQQVTLSCSPISGHRSVSWYQQTPGQGLQFLFEYFSETQRNKGNFPGRFSGRQFSNSRSEMNVSTLELGDSALYLCASKQQGTYEQYFGPGTRLTVT.

On this clonotype itself: For a library built for alpha chains, this beta chain is a stray read; little rests on its size. The rearrangement uses TRBV12-3 or TRBV12-4 and TRBJ1-5; D unclear. Trimming shortened V by 7 bases and J by 2 bases, and 6 bases separated the two germline ends. The CDR3 sequence is 12 residues long. CDR3 coding DNA: TGTGCCAGCAACAGAGGCAATCAGCCCCAGCATTTT. It specifies CASNRGNQPQHF.

Comments on this clonotype: Being off target in a library aimed at alpha chains, this beta chain has a size of little meaning. The chain combines TRBV5-6 with TRBJ2-7; no definite D call. This CDR3 has 13 residues. In germline, CDR1 is SGHDT, CDR2 YYEEEE. V shed 4 bases and J shed 3 bases, with 11 bases lying between them. The CDR3 loop is CASSPGSYYEQYF. The CDR3 coding sequence is TGTGCCAGCAGCCCCGGGTCCTACTACGAGCAGTACTTC.

This clonotype was found once. As an off-target read in a library built for alpha chains, this beta chain has a frequency of little significance. The chain carries TRBV24-1 and TRBJ2-3, with 7 bases aligning to TRBD1. CDR1 is KGHDR and CDR2 is SFDVKD in the germline V gene. V shed 2 bases, J shed 1 base, and the junction held 5 bases outside the gene matches. This CDR3 spans 16 amino acids. The CDR3 here is CATSDYRGGGTDTQYF. DNA for the CDR3: TGTGCCACCAGTGATTACAGGGGCGGAGGCACAGATACGCAGTATTTT.

A remark on this clonotype: Because the library targeted alpha chains, this beta chain is an off-target read whose size means little. V and J are TRBV11-3 and TRBJ2-1, with D uncertain. Trimming removed 8 bases at V and 2 bases at J, with 10 bases between. The CDR3 consists of 13 residues. Germline CDR1 SGHNT, CDR2 YENEEA. CDR3 coding DNA: TGTGCCAGCTCGGCAGCTACCTACAATGAGCAGTTCTTC. This encodes CASSAATYNEQFF.

This clonotype was observed a handful of times. The library was prepared for alpha chains; this beta chain is a stray read, so its frequency means little. This chain connects TRBV12-3 or TRBV12-4 to TRBJ2-7, with 8 bases aligning to TRBD2. This CDR3 is built from 15 residues. Germline trimming cut 8 bases from V and 3 bases from J; bases unmatched to any gene: 12. In DNA, the CDR3 is TGTGCCAGCGGCCTCCTCGGGACTAGAATCTACGAGCAGTACTTC. Its protein is CASGLLGTRIYEQYF.

This clonotype is medium-sized. Since it is a stray read in a library aimed at alpha chains, this beta chain has a size that is not meaningful. The chain combines TRBV29-1 with TRBJ2-7; D ambiguous. V was cut by 8 bases and J by 0 bases, with 11 bases left in between. CDR3 length: 12 amino acids. Germline V CDR1 and CDR2: SQVTM, ANQGSEA. The CDR3: CSYFGNSYEQYF. Here the CDR3 DNA reads TGCAGCTACTTTGGAAACTCCTACGAGCAGTACTTC.

This clonotype was seen a few times. A library prepared for alpha chains yielded this beta chain as an off-target read; its size is of little meaning. The chain is built from TRBV4-2 and TRBJ2-7; 8 bases match TRBD1. After removal of 2 bases from V and 2 bases from J, the junction contained 5 bases not matched to a gene. In germline, CDR1 is LGHNA, CDR2 YNFKEQ. The CDR3 consists of 15 residues. This CDR3 reads CASSQPGQVPYEQYF. For the CDR3, the DNA is TGTGCCAGCAGCCAACCGGGACAGGTTCCCTACGAGCAGTACTTC.

A few counts support this clonotype. This beta chain came through as a stray read in a library set up for alpha chains, and its size says little. The chain combines TRBV29-1 with TRBJ2-5; D is ambiguous. Per the germline V gene, CDR1 is SQVTM and CDR2 is ANQGSEA. The CDR3 covers 12 residues. V shed 6 bases and J shed 4 bases, with 12 bases lying between them. The CDR3, as DNA: TGCAGCGTCCCAGGCGTTGGAGAGACCCAGTACTTC. Amino acids: CSVPGVGETQYF.

As to this clonotype: For a library built for alpha chains, this beta chain is a stray read; little rests on its size. The V call is TRBV4-2, the J call TRBJ2-3; 7 bases are a match to TRBD2. Germline V gene lookup returns CDR1 LGHNA and CDR2 YNFKEQ. V lost 1 base and J lost 6; bases outside the gene matches: 10. The CDR3 extends over 16 amino acids. CDR3 loop: CASSQAFRGVGDTQYF. Here the CDR3 DNA reads TGTGCCAGCAGCCAAGCTTTCCGGGGGGTCGGGGATACGCAGTATTTT.

As to this clonotype: Within a library made for alpha chains, this beta chain is off target, and its count is uninformative. The genes are TRBV28 and TRBJ1-3; D is possibly TRBD1 (6 bases). CDR3 length: 18 residues. V was clipped by 3 bases and J by 3 bases, with 21 bases between them. Per germline, CDR1 MDHEN and CDR2 SYDVKM. The CDR3 sequence: CASSFSRDTSLSGNTIYF. The CDR3 DNA sequence: TGTGCCAGCAGTTTCTCCCGGGACACCTCCTTGAGTGGAAACACCATATATTTT.

As for this clonotype: This beta chain is an unintended read in a library built for alpha chains; its size means little. The rearrangement joins TRBV3-1 to TRBJ2-5; D uncertain. From germline, CDR1 is LGHDT and CDR2 YNNKEL (reference sequence). V lost 0 bases and J lost 7, with 0 bases in between. The CDR3 loop spans 10 amino acids. In DNA, the CDR3 is TGTGCCAGCAGCCAAGAGACCCAGTACTTC. This codes for CASSQETQYF.

Comment on this clonotype: With the library built for alpha chains, this beta chain is off target and its frequency is not meaningful. The V and J genes are TRBV20-1 and TRBJ2-6; D unclear. Trimming removed 6 bases from V and 1 base from J, with 4 bases in between. Germline CDR1 is DFQATT and CDR2 is SNEGSKA (reference sequence). The CDR3 totals 12 residues. The CDR3 spells CSAQSGANVLTF. CDR3 DNA: TGCAGTGCCCAATCTGGGGCCAACGTCCTGACTTTC.

To note about this clonotype: Found in a library prepared for alpha chains, this beta chain is an off-target read, and its abundance has little meaning. The V and J genes are TRBV15 and TRBJ2-7; TRBD1 might be the D (6 bases). CDR3 size: 16 residues. Trimming shortened V by 4 bases and J by 2 bases, and 18 bases separated the two germline ends. Germline CDR1 reads LNHNV; CDR2 reads YYDKDF (reference sequence). This chain's CDR3 is CATSIGAVSGAYEQYF. The CDR3 DNA reads TGTGCCACCAGCATTGGGGCAGTATCAGGGGCCTACGAGCAGTACTTC.

In the case of this clonotype: With the library built for alpha chains, this beta chain is off target and its frequency is not meaningful. CDR3 nucleotides: TGTGCCAGCAGCCAAGATTTGGGTTTTGGGGCCAACGTCCTGACTTTC. Its protein product is CASSQDLGFGANVLTF. The rearrangement links TRBV3-1 to TRBJ2-6; D remains unclear. Germline-derived CDR1 and CDR2 are LGHDT and YNNKEL (reference sequence). The length of the CDR3 is 16 residues. V lost 0 bases, J lost 3 bases, and 9 bases lay in between. Drawing the rest from reference TRBV3-1 and TRBJ2-6, the complete variable domain is DTAVSQTPKYLVTQMGNDKSIKCEQNLGHDTMYWYKQDSKKFLKIMFSYNNKELIINETVPNRFSPKSPDKAHLNLHINSLELGDSAVYFCASSQDLGFGANVLTFGAGSRLTVL.

This clonotype was picked up a small number of times. With the library built for alpha chains, this beta chain is off target and its frequency is not meaningful. The chain carries TRBV28 and TRBJ2-3; TRBD2 matches 8 bases. With 8 bases clipped from V and 3 bases from J, the junction kept 10 bases outside the gene matches. Germline lookup yields CDR1 MDHEN and CDR2 SYDVKM. The CDR3 runs to 15 residues. The CDR3, as DNA: TGTGCCAGCCTCACGGGGGGGCCTTGGACAGATACGCAGTATTTT. Translation gives CASLTGGPWTDTQYF.

A word on this clonotype: This beta chain lies outside the target of a library built for alpha chains; its clone size means little. V usage is TRBV11-2 and J usage is TRBJ2-7; D possibly corresponds to TRBD2 (6 bases). V dropped 7 bases and J dropped 4 bases, with 20 bases sitting between them. Germline values: CDR1 SGHAT, CDR2 FQNNGV. This CDR3 contains 15 residues. CDR3 sequence reads: CASTFSAGPWYEQYF. CDR3 nucleotide sequence: TGTGCCAGCACCTTTTCGGCGGGACCATGGTACGAGCAGTACTTC.

This clonotype was seen a few times. This beta chain is a stray read from a library made for alpha chains; its abundance is not meaningful. This CDR3 is CAISESERGPPASQYF. The DNA for the CDR3 is TGTGCCATCAGTGAGTCGGAGCGGGGCCCCCCCGCCTCCCAGTATTTT. The chain combines TRBV10-3 with TRBJ2-3; 7 bases are shared with TRBD2. V shed 0 bases, J shed 12 bases, and the junction held 15 bases outside the gene matches. Germline V gene sequence: CDR1 ENHRY, CDR2 SYGVKD. This CDR3 has 16 amino acids.

A remark on this clonotype: The size of this beta chain means little, since it is a stray read in a library made for alpha chains. V is TRBV29-1 and J is TRBJ1-4; the D is unclear. Germline V CDR1 and CDR2: SQVTM, ANQGSEA. The CDR3 spans 11 residues. V was pared by 4 bases and J by 7 bases, with 7 bases between. CDR3 DNA: TGCAGCGTTGGCGCACCTGAAAAACTGTTTTTT. Its translation is CSVGAPEKLFF.

This clonotype came up a few times. The size of this beta chain means little, since it is a stray read in a library made for alpha chains. The CDR3 loop is CASSWGAKNEQFF. The CDR3 nucleotides read TGCGCCAGCAGCTGGGGCGCGAAGAATGAGCAGTTCTTC. This chain joins TRBV5-1 and TRBJ2-1; perhaps TRBD1 as D (5 bases). Between the trimmed V and J ends, which lost 3 bases and 7 bases, there was a span of 11 bases. Germline V gene sequence: CDR1 SGHRS, CDR2 YFSETQ. This CDR3 is built from 13 residues. The complete variable domain, with remaining parts taken from reference TRBV5-1 and TRBJ2-1, reads KAGVTQTPRYLIKTRGQQVTLSCSPISGHRSVSWYQQTPGQGLQFLFEYFSETQRNKGNFPGRFSGRQFSNSRSEMNVSTLELGDSALYLCASSWGAKNEQFFGPGTRLTVL.

Note on this clonotype: The size of this beta chain means little, since it is a stray read in a library made for alpha chains. The chain joins TRBV29-1 to TRBJ2-1, with a tentative D call TRBD2 (5 bases). This CDR3 region has 11 residues. The germline CDR1 and CDR2 sequences are SQVTM and ANQGSEA. Deletions cut 6 bases from V and 9 bases from J, with 12 bases between. The DNA of the CDR3 is TGCAGCGTAGGTAGCGTGTCTGAGCAGTTCTTC. This encodes CSVGSVSEQFF.